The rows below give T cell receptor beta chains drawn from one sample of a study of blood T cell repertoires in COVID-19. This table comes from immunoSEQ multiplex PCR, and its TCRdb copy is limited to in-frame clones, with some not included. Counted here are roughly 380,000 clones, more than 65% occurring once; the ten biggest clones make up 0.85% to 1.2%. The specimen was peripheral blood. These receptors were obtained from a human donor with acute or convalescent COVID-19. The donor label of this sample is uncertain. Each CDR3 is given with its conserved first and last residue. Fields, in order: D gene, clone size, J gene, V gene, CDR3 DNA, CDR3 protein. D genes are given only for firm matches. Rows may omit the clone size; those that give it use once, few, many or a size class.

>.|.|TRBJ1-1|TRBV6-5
TGTGCCAGCATAGGGTGGTCAGGGACTGAAGCTTTCTTT
CASIGWSGTEAFF
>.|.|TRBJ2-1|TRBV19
TGTGCCAGTACTCGCAAGGGGACTTCCAGCTCCTACAATGAGCAGTTCTTC
CASTRKGTSSSYNEQFF
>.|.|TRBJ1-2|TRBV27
TGTGCCAGCAGTTTATCCACGTCCGGTGGCTACACCTTC
CASSLSTSGGYTF
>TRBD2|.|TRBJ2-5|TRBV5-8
TGTGCCGCTAGGACTAGCCCTGGGGAGACCCAGTACTTC
CAARTSPGETQYF
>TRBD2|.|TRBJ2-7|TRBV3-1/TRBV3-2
TGTGCCAGCAGCCCCAGCGGGAGGCCTCCTTACGAGCAGTACTTC
CASSPSGRPPYEQYF
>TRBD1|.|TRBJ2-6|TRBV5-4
TGTGCCAGCAGCACCTACGACAGGGGGCATGGGGCCAACGTCCTGACTTTC
CASSTYDRGHGANVLTF
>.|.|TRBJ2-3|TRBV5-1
TGCGCCAGCAGCTTGATGGGCCTTGCCCCAGATACGCAGTATTTT
CASSLMGLAPDTQYF
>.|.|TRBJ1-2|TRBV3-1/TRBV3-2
TGTGCCAGCAGCCAAGATTATGGCAGGGGATCGCGTGGCTACACCTTC
CASSQDYGRGSRGYTF
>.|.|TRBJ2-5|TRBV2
TGTGCCAGCAGTGAAGGCTGGGGAGAAGAGACCCAGTACTTC
CASSEGWGEETQYF
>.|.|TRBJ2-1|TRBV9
TGTGCCAGCAGCAGGGGGCAGGGGGGATACAATGAGCAGTTCTTC
CASSRGQGGYNEQFF
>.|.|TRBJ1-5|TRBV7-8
TGTGCCAGCAGCGATTTCGGGACATCGATTCAGCCCCAGCATTTT
CASSDFGTSIQPQHF
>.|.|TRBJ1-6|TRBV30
TGTGCCTGGAGTGCCGGGATGTATAATTCACCCCTCCACTTT
CAWSAGMYNSPLHF
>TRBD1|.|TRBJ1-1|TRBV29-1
TGCAGCGTCCGGACAGGGCGGGGTGAAGCTTTCTTT
CSVRTGRGEAFF
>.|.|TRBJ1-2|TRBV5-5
TGTGCCAGCAGCCGGGGTCAGGGACTTCTAGGTGCTGGCTACACCTTC
CASSRGQGLLGAGYTF
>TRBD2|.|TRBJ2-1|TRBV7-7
TGTGCCAGCAGCTTAGAGGTACTAGCGGGAGGGTACAATGAGCAGTTCTTC
CASSLEVLAGGYNEQFF
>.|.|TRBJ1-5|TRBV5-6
TGTGCCAGCAGCTTGTACGGGGGTCGTAGCAATCAGCCCCAGCATTTT
CASSLYGGRSNQPQHF
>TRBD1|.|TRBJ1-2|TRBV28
TGTGCCAGCAGTTTGGGGGGGACAGGGGCTAACTATGGCTACACCTTC
CASSLGGTGANYGYTF
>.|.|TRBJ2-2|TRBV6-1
TGTGCCAGCAGTGAAGGTAGAGTCACCGGGGAGCTGTTTTTT
CASSEGRVTGELFF
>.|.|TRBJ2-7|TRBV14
TGTGCCAGCAGCCAAGATCTACTAGCCTACGAGCAGTACTTC
CASSQDLLAYEQYF
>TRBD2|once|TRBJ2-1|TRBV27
TGTGCCAGCAGTTTAGTTTGGGGAGGGGAGCAGTTCTTC
CASSLVWGGEQFF
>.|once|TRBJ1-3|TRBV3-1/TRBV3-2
TGTGCCAGCAGCCTCTCGACAGTTACTGGAAACACCATATATTTT
CASSLSTVTGNTIYF
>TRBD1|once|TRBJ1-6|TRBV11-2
TGTGCCAGCAGCCCTAGGACAGGGATAGGGACCTATAATTCACCCCTCCACTTT
CASSPRTGIGTYNSPLHF
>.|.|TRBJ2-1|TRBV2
TGTGCCAGCAGTTATATAAATGAGCAGTTCTTC
CASSYINEQFF
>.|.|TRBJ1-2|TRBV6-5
TGTGCCAGCAGTCCGGGGGAAAACTATGGCTACACCTTC
CASSPGENYGYTF
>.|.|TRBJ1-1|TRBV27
TGTGCCAGCAGTTTAAGTTGGCAGGGTGTGAACACTGAAGCTTTCTTT
CASSLSWQGVNTEAFF
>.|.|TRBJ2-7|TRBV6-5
TGTGCCAGCATCGGGTACTACGAGCAGTACTTC
CASIGYYEQYF
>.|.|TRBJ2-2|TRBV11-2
TGTGCCAGCAGCGACAAAGTGGGTATCGGGGAGCTGTTTTTT
CASSDKVGIGELFF
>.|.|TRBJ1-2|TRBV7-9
TGTGCCAGCAGCCCTAGCCAGGCCCCGGTGTTTGGCTACACCTTC
CASSPSQAPVFGYTF
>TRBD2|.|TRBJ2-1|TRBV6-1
TGTGCCAGCAGTGAAAGGGTAGCGGGGGGGCTCTACAATGAGCAGTTCTTC
CASSERVAGGLYNEQFF
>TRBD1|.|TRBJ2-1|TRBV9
TGTGCCAGCAGCGCAGTGGGACAGTCCTACAATGAGCAGTTCTTC
CASSAVGQSYNEQFF
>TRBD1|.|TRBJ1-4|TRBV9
TGTGCCAGCAGCGTAGGACAGGGGGTCTCAACTAATGAAAAACTGTTTTTT
CASSVGQGVSTNEKLFF
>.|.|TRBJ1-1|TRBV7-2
TGTGCCAGCAGCTTAAACAGGGTTTCTGAAGCTTTCTTT
CASSLNRVSEAFF
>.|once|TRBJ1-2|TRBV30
TGTGCCTGGGGTTCGAGTCGCGGCTACACCTTC
CAWGSSRGYTF
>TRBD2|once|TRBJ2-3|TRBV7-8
TGTGCCAGCAGCTTATTCGGGGGAGGGGACGCAGATACGCAGTATTTT
CASSLFGGGDADTQYF
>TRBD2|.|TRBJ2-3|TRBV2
TGTGCCAGCACGAGCGGGAAGGTAGTAGATACGCAGTATTTT
CASTSGKVVDTQYF
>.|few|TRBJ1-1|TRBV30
TGTGCCTGGAGTGTTCTCCGTCACACTGAAGCTTTCTTT
CAWSVLRHTEAFF
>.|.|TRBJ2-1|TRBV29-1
TGCAGCGTTGGAGCTAGGTACAATGAGCAGTTCTTC
CSVGARYNEQFF
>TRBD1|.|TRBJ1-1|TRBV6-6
TGTGCCAGCAGTTCAGGGAGGTGGCAGGGGGCTGTTGAAGCTTTCTTT
CASSSGRWQGAVEAFF
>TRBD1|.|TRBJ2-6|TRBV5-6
TGTGCCAGCAGCTTACAGGGGGCTGTCTCTGGGGCCAACGTCCTGACTTTC
CASSLQGAVSGANVLTF
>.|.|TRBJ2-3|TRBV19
TGTGCCAGTAGGATGGGGGGGCGCACAGATACGCAGTATTTT
CASRMGGRTDTQYF
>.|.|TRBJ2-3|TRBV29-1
TGCAGCTTCCGATATCAGGGGTTAGCAGATACGCAGTATTTT
CSFRYQGLADTQYF